The 19 T cell receptor beta chains listed next were all sequenced from one sample in a study of vaccination and CD4 T cells after COVID-19. For these TCRs, the target antigens are not known. Once obtained from cultured CD4+ T cells, the DNA was sequenced using the Oncomine TCR Beta short-read assay. A single record per CDR3 protein comes from TCRdb applying MiXCR to the PCR reads. Of almost 20,000 distinct CDR3 sequences listed, under 65% are singletons. Treatment defined: roughly 10-day PBMC culture with coronavirus spike peptide pools or control peptides (ViraFEST assay). The sample here was CD4+ T cells from blood, cultured in vitro, taken after SARS-CoV-2 vaccination. All receptors derive from a human donor who had recovered from COVID-19.

The chain combines TRBV7-2 with TRBJ1-2; possible D gene TRBD1, 6 bases. The CDR3 runs 15 residues. The germline V and J ends were trimmed by 1 base and 7 bases, with 16 bases remaining between them. Germline CDR1 is SGHTA and CDR2 is FQGNSA. The chain's CDR3 is CASSLVVKGGSGYTF. The CDR3 DNA reads as TGTGCCAGCAGCTTAGTAGTTAAGGGGGGAAGTGGCTACACCTTC.

The chain recombines TRBV10-3 with TRBJ2-2; TRBD1 is a possible D gene (6 bases). The germline V and J ends were trimmed by 5 bases and 3 bases, with 10 bases remaining between them. CDR1 is ENHRY and CDR2 is SYGVKD in the germline V gene. There are 14 residues in the CDR3. Here the CDR3 DNA reads TGTGCCATCAGTAAGCCAGGGGACACCGGGGAGCTGTTTTTT. This translates into CAISKPGDTGELFF.

CDR3 coding DNA: TGCAGTGCTAGGGTGGACTATGGCTACACCTTC. Its translation is CSARVDYGYTF. The chain joins TRBV20-1 to TRBJ1-2; D not certain. With 3 bases removed from V and 3 bases from J, the gap between germline ends came to 5 bases. The CDR3 spans 11 residues. CDR1 is DFQATT and CDR2 is SNEGSKA in the germline V gene (reference sequence).

The genes are TRBV7-9 and TRBJ1-2; TRBD1 might be the D (5 bases). Trimming cost V 8 bases and J 1 base, with 17 bases left between them. CDR3 size: 15 residues. The germline CDR1 and CDR2 sequences are SEHNR and FQNEAQ (reference sequence). The CDR3, as DNA: TGTGCCAGCGTTCCTCGGGCAGGGAATAACTATGGCTACACCTTC. Its protein product is CASVPRAGNNYGYTF.

The rearrangement uses TRBV7-2 and TRBJ2-1; no definite D call. The CDR3 length is 15 residues. The germline V gene has CDR1 SGHTA and CDR2 FQGNSA. Between the trimmed V and J ends, which lost 1 base and 1 base, there was a span of 8 bases. CDR3: CASSLDVGSYNEQFF. The CDR3 coding sequence is TGTGCCAGCAGCTTAGATGTGGGTTCCTACAATGAGCAGTTCTTC.

This clonotype was detected once. The chain uses TRBV6-2 or TRBV6-3 and TRBJ1-1; 7 bases align to TRBD1. CDR1 and CDR2 (germline): MNHEY, SVGEGT. J lost 6 bases, V lost 6 bases, and 19 bases had no gene match. This CDR3 comprises 17 residues. The CDR3 spells CASSPGRHQGERPEAFF. CDR3 nucleotide sequence: TGTGCCAGCAGCCCGGGGAGACACCAGGGGGAACGGCCTGAAGCTTTCTTT.

This clonotype was seen a few times. The CDR3 DNA reads as TGCAGTGCGCGTCAGGGGGCTGGTCAGCCCCAGCATTTT. Its translation: CSARQGAGQPQHF. V and J are TRBV20-1 and TRBJ1-5, with 8 bases fitting TRBD1. CDR1 DFQATT and CDR2 SNEGSKA come from the germline V gene (reference sequence). The CDR3 consists of 13 residues. V lost 6 bases, J lost 6 bases, and 7 bases stayed unmatched.

V is TRBV7-3 and J is TRBJ2-4; 9 bases fit TRBD1. V was pared by 5 bases and J by 3 bases, with 2 bases of the junction left unmatched. The V gene's germline CDR1 is SGHTA and CDR2 FQGTGA. The CDR3 has 14 amino acids. The CDR3 loop reads CASSLTGGKNIQYF. The CDR3 DNA follows: TGTGCCAGCAGCCTGACAGGGGGCAAAAACATTCAGTACTTC. Variable domain in full (rest from reference TRBV7-3 and TRBJ2-4): GAGVSQTPSNKVTEKGKYVELRCDPISGHTALYWYRQSLGQGPEFLIYFQGTGAADDSGLPNDRFFAVRPEGSVSTLKIQRTERGDSAVYLCASSLTGGKNIQYFGAGTRLSVL.

This chain uses TRBV29-1 with TRBJ1-4; 9 bases are shared with TRBD1. V shed 4 bases, J shed 7 bases, and the junction held 4 bases outside the gene matches. The CDR3 extends over 13 amino acids. CDR1 is SQVTM, CDR2 ANQGSEA, per germline. The chain's CDR3 is CSVAGQGSEKLFF. CDR3 bases: TGCAGCGTTGCGGGACAGGGAAGTGAAAAACTGTTTTTT. Drawing the rest from reference TRBV29-1 and TRBJ1-4, the complete variable domain is SAVISQKPSRDICQRGTSLTIQCQVDSQVTMMFWYRQQPGQSLTLIATANQGSEATYESGFVIDKFPISRPNLTFSTLTVSNMSPEDSSIYLCSVAGQGSEKLFFGSGTQLSVL.

The table lists this clonotype with a few counts. The chain couples TRBV27 to TRBJ1-5; D is unresolved. The CDR3 sequence is 15 residues long. Germline V gene data show CDR1 as MNHEY and CDR2 as SMNVEV (reference sequence). The germline V and J ends were trimmed by 2 bases and 2 bases, with 10 bases remaining between them. The CDR3 nucleotides read TGTGCCAGCAGTTTAACTTGGGTCGGCAATCAGCCCCAGCATTTT. Amino acids: CASSLTWVGNQPQHF.

The chain joins TRBV5-1 to TRBJ2-5; TRBD2 aligns across 11 bases. V dropped 4 bases and J dropped 6; count of bases not matched to a gene: 8. The CDR3 spans 15 residues. Germline CDR1 is SGHRS and CDR2 is YFSETQ. This CDR3 reads CASSGASGGPQTQYF. CDR3 DNA: TGCGCCAGCAGCGGCGCTAGCGGGGGGCCCCAGACCCAGTACTTC.

There are a few counts of this clonotype. V gene TRBV11-2 combines with J gene TRBJ1-1, with D unclear. Trimming left V 5 bases short and J 4 bases short, with 8 bases between. The CDR3 is made up of 12 amino acids. Germline CDR1 and CDR2: SGHAT and FQNNGV. The CDR3 reads CASSPGFTEAFF. The CDR3 bases are TGTGCCAGCAGCCCGGGGTTCACTGAAGCTTTCTTT. Based on the CDR3 plus reference TRBV11-2 and TRBJ1-1, the full variable domain is EAGVAQSPRYKIIEKRQSVAFWCNPISGHATLYWYQQILGQGPKLLIQFQNNGVVDDSQLPKDRFSAERLKGVDSTLKIQPAKLEDSAVYLCASSPGFTEAFFGQGTRLTVV.

The V gene is TRBV7-9, the J gene TRBJ1-1; 8 bases line up with TRBD1. CDR3 length: 15 amino acids. The V segment lost 5 bases and the J segment 3 bases; nucleotides outside the gene matches: 8. CDR1 and CDR2 from the germline V gene are SEHNR and FQNEAQ (reference sequence). Here the CDR3 reads CASSPRTGWDTEAFF. CDR3 nucleotide sequence: TGTGCCAGCAGCCCACGGACAGGGTGGGACACTGAAGCTTTCTTT.

This sequence joins TRBV6-1 and TRBJ1-2, with TRBD1 as a possible D gene (6 bases). The CDR3 loop spans 14 amino acids. Germline V gene sequence: CDR1 MNHNS, CDR2 SASEGT. The CDR3 here is CAGGKGDYREGYTF. In DNA, the CDR3 is TGTGCGGGTGGTAAAGGGGACTACAGGGAGGGCTACACCTTC.

The chain is built from TRBV5-4 and TRBJ1-6, with TRBD1 identical over 7 bases. J gave up 7 bases and V 2 bases, and 6 bases lay outside the gene matches. The CDR3 is 15 amino acids. Germline V gene data show CDR1 as SGHNT and CDR2 as YYREEE (reference sequence). In DNA, the CDR3 is TGTGCCAGCAGCTTTCGACAGGGTTCGAATTCACCCCTCCACTTT. Translation: CASSFRQGSNSPLHF. The variable domain in full, with the rest retrieved from reference TRBV5-4 and TRBJ1-6, is ETGVTQSPTHLIKTRGQQVTLRCSSQSGHNTVSWYQQALGQGPQFIFQYYREEENGRGNFPPRFSGLQFPNYSSELNVNALELDDSALYLCASSFRQGSNSPLHFGNGTRLTVT.

Only a few counts were recorded for this clonotype. The chain carries TRBV10-1 and TRBJ2-1, with no clear D. Per the germline V gene, CDR1 is WNHNN and CDR2 is SYGVQD (reference sequence). This CDR3 contains 12 residues. V was shortened by 4 bases and J by 9 bases, with 10 bases between the two germline ends. The CDR3 nucleotides are TGCGCCAGCAGTGTTGGGTCCGGTGAGCAGTTCTTC. Translated: CASSVGSGEQFF.

This clonotype was seen more than once but under ten times. The gene calls are TRBV7-6 and TRBJ1-3; weak D call: TRBD1 (6 bases). Germline-derived CDR1 and CDR2 are SGHVS and FNYEAQ. This CDR3 spans 17 amino acids. V lost 1 base and J lost 4, with 17 bases in between. The CDR3 coding sequence is TGTGCCAGCAGCTTAGGGCCCGGGGGCTCGGACGGAAACACCATATATTTT. Translating it yields CASSLGPGGSDGNTIYF.

The J gene is TRBJ1-2, the V gene TRBV27; TRBD1 aligns across 8 bases. There are 15 residues in the CDR3. The junction had 9 bases not matched to a gene; V was cut back by 5 bases and J by 4 bases. Germline V gene data show CDR1 as MNHEY and CDR2 as SMNVEV (reference sequence). This CDR3 is CASSQDRAPPYGYTF. DNA for the CDR3: TGTGCCAGCAGTCAGGACAGGGCTCCCCCCTATGGCTACACCTTC.

The J gene is TRBJ1-4, the V gene TRBV7-2; D call uncertain. The CDR3 is 13 amino acids. In germline, CDR1 is SGHTA, CDR2 FQGNSA. Trimming took 4 bases from V and 5 from J, leaving 8 bases between them. CDR3 region: CASSYTPNEKLFF. CDR3 DNA: TGTGCCAGCAGCTATACCCCCAATGAAAAACTGTTTTTT.